This TCR beta chain was captured in a study of T cell therapy after organ transplantation. Points from the study as a whole: Post-therapy reconstitution appeared to include transferred and endogenous clonotypes.

The time point denotes: 4-8 weeks after completion of therapy. In regard to this clone: Its antigen is undetermined.

Generated by immunoSEQ multiplex PCR, the TCRdb table keeps only in-frame clones and is missing some. The sample shows nearly 20,000 clones, around 82% of them seen only once. CDR1 and CDR2 from the germline V gene are KGHSY and FQNENV. CDR3 length: 15 amino acids. Germline trimming cut 4 bases from V and 6 bases from J; bases unmatched to any gene: 8. The rearrangement uses TRBV16 and TRBJ1-2; 10 bases line up with TRBD1. The TCR sequence derives from a human patient who had received a solid organ transplant and had CMV disease. A subset of T cells may come from the graft donor. Specimen: CD8+ T cells from blood, collected after autologous CMV-specific T cell therapy. CDR3 coding DNA: TGTGCCAGCAGCCCCCCCCCGGGACAGGGGAATGGCTACACCTTC. Protein sequence: CASSPPPGQGNGYTF.